This T cell receptor (beta chain) originates from a study of T cell clonality in common variable immunodeficiency. Study findings and constraints: Fewer deletions and N-nucleotide insertions were reportedly seen in common variable immunodeficiency TCR beta sequences. TCRbeta clonality was increased in CVID versus healthy controls.

TCRdb's table, derived via immunoSEQ multiplex PCR, lists solely in-frame clones and lacks some. The repertoire yields fewer than 30,000 clones, none seen only once; the top ten contain roughly 3.2%. Trimming took off 1 base at V and 7 bases at J, with 5 bases between the two ends. In germline, CDR1 is KGHSH, CDR2 LQKENI. The CDR3 is 12 residues long. This clone was seen many times. What it binds is unknown. The CDR3 goes on 3 residues after the read ends, and that part is filled in from the germline J gene. The sample comprised peripheral blood mononuclear cells. This receptor was taken from a human donor with common variable immunodeficiency. The chain carries TRBV18 and TRBJ2-1; D remains ambiguous. CDR3 bases read: TGTGCCAGCTCACCACAGCTAAATGAG. This codes for CASSPQLNE. The whole CDR3 sequence is CASSPQLNEQFF.